This T cell receptor (beta chain) appears in the sequencing data of a study of response to subunit inactivated influenza vaccine listed by TCRdb under 2018. Notes on the research overall: To follow how T cells responded to a trivalent subunit inactivated influenza vaccine, the researchers relied on deep quantitative profiling of the T cell receptor repertoire. The study at large found these results: According to the authors, only a limited number of new T cells may be recruited by each seasonal influenza vaccination.

Library preparation was by RT-PCR. TCRdb shows the sequencer as Illumina HiSeq 2500. TCRdb reworked the public reads: Q25 trimming with fastp, MiXCR clone assembly, productive beta chains retained. CDR3 protein duplicates are merged, each entry listing the most common genes and DNA. This sample lists over 300,000 distinct CDR3 sequences; about a fifth were detected once. Roughly a tenth of the sample goes to the ten largest clones. The CDR3 holds 15 amino acids from the cysteine to the phenylalanine. Just the 45-base CDR3 DNA is kept, in frame starting at base 1. The germline V and J ends show losses of 2 bases and 4 bases respectively, and no gene match explains 8 bases of the junction. From the germline V gene, CDR1 is SGHRS and CDR2 is YFSETQ. With regard to this clonotype: Its antigen target is currently unknown. No base qualities exist here, and no much larger clone lies one base off it.

The TCR originated in a man aged 50 to 75 who received an inactivated influenza vaccine. Donor details come from another sample of the same person, matched by shared clones. This sample comprised PBMCs from blood, obtained less than 22 months after vaccination. Recombination linked TRBV5-1 to TRBJ2-5, with 7 central nucleotides matching TRBD1. The DNA reads TGCGCCAGCAGCTTCCAGGGGGTTGTGTCAGAGACCCAGTACTTC. Its protein product is CASSFQGVVSETQYF.